This T cell receptor (beta chain) was found in a study of blood T cell repertoires in COVID-19. For the study at large: Some COVID-19 samples were acute and others convalescent; all came from the United States, Italy and Spain. The analysed material was cDNA or gDNA that came from T cells, B-cell-depleted T cells, or PBMCs.

As processed by the authors: Using reference gene primer amplification, nucleated cell counts were estimated. Generated by immunoSEQ multiplex PCR, the TCRdb table keeps only in-frame clones and is missing some. From that table come the V and J calls and clone size; the DNA was used to work out D and trimming. The sample lists about 150,000 clones, 65% to 90% occurring once. From germline, CDR1 is ENHRY and CDR2 SYGVKD. V shed 0 bases and J 8 bases; nucleotides not matched to a gene: 3. The CDR3 runs to 13 residues. V usage is TRBV10-3 and J usage is TRBJ1-2; 7 nucleotides agree with TRBD1. Sequencing was performed on peripheral blood. The source is a woman aged 45-60 years in a cohort sampled during active or convalescent COVID-19. The CDR3 spells CAISESGDSGYTF. The CDR3 nucleotides read TGTGCCATCAGTGAGTCGGGGGACAGCGGCTACACCTTC.